The clone carrying this T cell receptor beta chain has more than one count but fewer than ten. What it binds is not known. The data belong to a study of identical twins. Study-level findings and limits: Zero-insertion analyses might be partly confounded by invariant T cells like MAIT and iNKT. Out-of-frame alpha sequences shared by twins showed excess low generation probability.

Trimming removed 5 bases from V and 6 bases from J; junction bases left unmatched: 8. CDR1 is SGHTA, CDR2 FQGNSA, per germline. The CDR3 length is 15 residues. TCRdb re-called the 5' RACE reads with MiXCR, one entry per CDR3 protein. The table shows some 270,000 distinct CDR3 sequences, with about 8.3% occurring only once. No donor was unhealthy or non-Caucasian. The same data also contributed to another study, on yellow fever vaccine responses in identical twins.

The V and J genes are TRBV7-2 and TRBJ2-2, with 8 bases matching TRBD1. The sequenced material came from CD8+ T cells sorted from blood. The sequence derives from a woman between 18 and 30 years old in good health. CDR3 in amino acids: CASSIGQGNPGELFF. The DNA of the CDR3 is TGTGCCAGCAGCATAGGACAGGGAAACCCCGGGGAGCTGTTTTTT.